The following is a T cell receptor (beta chain) sequence with its context. This entry belongs to a study of blood T cell repertoires in COVID-19. Study-wide context: Spain, Italy and the United States supplied samples that represented acute and convalescent COVID-19.

V was pared by 0 bases and J by 8 bases, with 14 bases between. CDR3 length: 14 amino acids. Germline V gene sequence: CDR1 GTSNPN, CDR2 SVGIG (reference sequence). In the original analysis: Estimated nucleated cell counts came from reference gene primer amplification. TCRdb's table, derived via immunoSEQ multiplex PCR, lists solely in-frame clones and lacks some. The V and J calls and clone size are taken from that table; D and trimming were inferred from the DNA. The sample comprises around 300,000 clones, around 86% of which are singletons, and roughly 0.92% rests with the top ten. This rearrangement joins TRBV30 to TRBJ2-1, with D perhaps TRBD2 (5 bases). The sequenced sample was peripheral blood. The receptor's source is a woman in her thirties or forties who had recovered from COVID-19. CDR3 amino acids: CAWSVSGYSDEQFF. DNA for the CDR3: TGTGCCTGGAGTGTATCCGGGTATAGCGATGAGCAGTTCTTC.